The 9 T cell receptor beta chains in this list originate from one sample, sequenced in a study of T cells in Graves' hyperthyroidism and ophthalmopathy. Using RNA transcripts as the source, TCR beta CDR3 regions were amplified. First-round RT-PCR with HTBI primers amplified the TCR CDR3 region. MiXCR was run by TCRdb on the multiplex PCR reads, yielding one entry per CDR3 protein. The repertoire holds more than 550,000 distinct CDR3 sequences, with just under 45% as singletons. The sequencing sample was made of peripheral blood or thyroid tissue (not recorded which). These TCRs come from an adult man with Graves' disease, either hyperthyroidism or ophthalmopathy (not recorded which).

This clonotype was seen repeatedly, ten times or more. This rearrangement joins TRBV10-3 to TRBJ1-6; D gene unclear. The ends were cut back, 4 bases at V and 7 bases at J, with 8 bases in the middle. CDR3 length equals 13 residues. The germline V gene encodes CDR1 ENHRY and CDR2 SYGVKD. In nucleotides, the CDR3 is TGTGCCATCAGTGGGACGGGGAATTCACCCCTCCACTTT. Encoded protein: CAISGTGNSPLHF.

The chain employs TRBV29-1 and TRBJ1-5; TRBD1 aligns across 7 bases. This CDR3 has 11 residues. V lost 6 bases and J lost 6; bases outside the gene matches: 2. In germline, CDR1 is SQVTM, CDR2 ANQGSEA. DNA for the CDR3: TGCAGCGTGGGGACAGTTCAGCCCCAGCATTTT. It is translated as CSVGTVQPQHF. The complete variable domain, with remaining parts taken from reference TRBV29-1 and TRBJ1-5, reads SAVISQKPSRDICQRGTSLTIQCQVDSQVTMMFWYRQQPGQSLTLIATANQGSEATYESGFVIDKFPISRPNLTFSTLTVSNMSPEDSSIYLCSVGTVQPQHFGDGTRLSIL.

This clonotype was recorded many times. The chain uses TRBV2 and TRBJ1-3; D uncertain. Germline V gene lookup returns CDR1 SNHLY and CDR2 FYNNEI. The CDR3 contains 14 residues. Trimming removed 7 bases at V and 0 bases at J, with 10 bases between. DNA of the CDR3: TGTGCCAGCACCCGGGCCATCTCTGGAAACACCATATATTTT. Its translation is CASTRAISGNTIYF.

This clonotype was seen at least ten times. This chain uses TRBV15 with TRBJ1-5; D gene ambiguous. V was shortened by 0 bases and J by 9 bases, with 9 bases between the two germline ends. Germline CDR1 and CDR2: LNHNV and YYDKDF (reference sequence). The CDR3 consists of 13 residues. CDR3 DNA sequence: TGTGCCACCAGCAGAGATCCCCCTTGGCCCCAGCATTTT. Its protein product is CATSRDPPWPQHF.

DNA for the CDR3: TGTGCCAGCGGTCGACCCGGGACATATGGCTACACCTTC. This codes for CASGRPGTYGYTF. This chain connects TRBV6-5 to TRBJ1-2; weak D call: TRBD1 (6 bases). Germline V gene sequence: CDR1 MNHEY, CDR2 SVGAGI. The CDR3 extends over 13 amino acids. V gave up 8 bases and J gave up 5 bases, with 15 bases separating them.

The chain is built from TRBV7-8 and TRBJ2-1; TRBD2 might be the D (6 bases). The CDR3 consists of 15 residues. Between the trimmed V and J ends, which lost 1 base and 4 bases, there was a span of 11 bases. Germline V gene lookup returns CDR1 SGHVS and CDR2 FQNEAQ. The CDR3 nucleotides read TGTGCCAGCAGCTTAGAGCAGCGGGCTTACAATGAGCAGTTCTTC. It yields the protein CASSLEQRAYNEQFF.

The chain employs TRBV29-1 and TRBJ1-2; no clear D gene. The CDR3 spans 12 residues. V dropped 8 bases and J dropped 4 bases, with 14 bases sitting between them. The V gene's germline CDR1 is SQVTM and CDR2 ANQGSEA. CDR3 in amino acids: CSLTQAGYGYTF. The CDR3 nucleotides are TGCAGCTTGACACAAGCGGGCTATGGCTACACCTTC.

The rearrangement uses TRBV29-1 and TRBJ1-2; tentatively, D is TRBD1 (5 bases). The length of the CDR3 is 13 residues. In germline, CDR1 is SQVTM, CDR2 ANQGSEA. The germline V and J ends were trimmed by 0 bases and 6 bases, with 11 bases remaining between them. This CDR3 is CSVEDQGSDGYTF. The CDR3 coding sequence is TGCAGCGTTGAAGATCAGGGATCAGATGGCTACACCTTC. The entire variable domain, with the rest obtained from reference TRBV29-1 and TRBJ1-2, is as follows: SAVISQKPSRDICQRGTSLTIQCQVDSQVTMMFWYRQQPGQSLTLIATANQGSEATYESGFVIDKFPISRPNLTFSTLTVSNMSPEDSSIYLCSVEDQGSDGYTFGSGTRLTVV.

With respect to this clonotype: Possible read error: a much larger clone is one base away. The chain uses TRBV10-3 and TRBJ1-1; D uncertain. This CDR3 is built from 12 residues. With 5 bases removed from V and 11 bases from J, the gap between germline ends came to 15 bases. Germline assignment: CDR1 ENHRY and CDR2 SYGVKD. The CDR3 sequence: CAISFTEGRAFF. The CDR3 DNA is TGTGCCATCAGTTTTACCGAGGGTCGCGCTTTCTTT.